This T cell receptor beta chain was captured by sequencing in a study of early T cells in non-severe SARS-CoV-2 infection (dated by TCRdb to the early 2020s). About the investigation overall: Bulk RNA from unsorted whole blood was used for TCR sequencing, so alpha and beta chains could not be paired. The paper's findings and limits, for the study overall: VDJdb matching was skewed toward anti-spike CD8 responses, so virus-specific expansions were likely underestimated and private and CD4 specificities were missed.

The protocol used for the library was 5' RACE. Sequencing used a NextSeq 500. To correct for sequencing error and PCR bias, the TCR library protocol tagged individual cDNA molecules with unique molecular identifiers. TCR alpha and beta chains were both sequenced, and the abundances of alpha and beta sequences in each sample were closely correlated with each other. Turning to the authors' computational methods: Decombinator V4 was used to perform V gene, J gene and CDR3 annotation of TCR sequences. TCRs were defined as expanded if a significant change between any two time points was detected under a Poisson model with p below 0.0001. TCR abundances were normalised to the total number of TCRs sequenced per sample and were expressed as counts per million. MAIT TCRs were defined by TRAV1-2 paired with TRAJ12, TRAJ20 or TRAJ33, and iNKT TCRs by TRAV10 paired with TRAJ18. VDJdb, accessed 1 November 2021, was searched for CMV, EBV and SARS-CoV-2 annotated TCRs, with TCRs annotated for multiple antigens excluded. TCRdb trimmed the raw reads at Q25, called clones with MiXCR and kept productive beta chains. One record per CDR3 amino acid sequence lists the most common genes and DNA. The V and J calls were not made by the authors but by TCRdb's processing. Recorded for this sample are 75,000 to 100,000 distinct CDR3 sequences; 14% to 15% of them occurred a single time. In total, the top ten clones hold just under 0.6% of the sample.

Germline trimming amounts to 2 bases on V and 2 bases on J, with 4 as the count of junction bases outside the gene matches. Inclusive of the bounding cysteine and phenylalanine, the CDR3 is 15 residues long. The only DNA kept is the CDR3, 45 bases in frame from the first base. Via the germline V gene, CDR1 is MNHNS and CDR2 SASEGT. The study was a case-control design nested within a healthcare worker cohort in London, UK, with weekly nasopharyngeal swab PCR tests and blood sampling. Healthcare workers were recruited during the week of the UK lockdown, between 23 and 31 March 2020, and followed weekly for up to roughly 15 weeks. For this clonotype: The antigen this receptor binds is unknown. The record has no base qualities; no much larger clone is one base away.

Sequenced: whole blood. The clonotype was recovered from an adult who was a healthcare worker with PCR-confirmed SARS-CoV-2 infection or an uninfected control (not recorded which). Recombination joined TRBV6-1 with TRBJ2-5, with TRBD2 identical over 8 junction bases. The CDR3 region: CASSEFKRGQETQYF. The sequenced DNA: TGTGCCAGCAGTGAATTTAAGCGGGGGCAAGAGACCCAGTACTTC.